This T cell receptor beta chain derives from a study of blood T cell repertoires in COVID-19. Per the original methods: Reference gene primer amplification in the assay estimated nucleated cell counts. Only in-frame clones appear in the TCRdb table, and some are missing; sequencing was by immunoSEQ multiplex PCR. D and trimming were read from the DNA, whereas the V and J calls and clone size are those reported in that table. This table holds roughly 150,000 clones, 65% to 85% found once. Participant-reported clinical history was the basis for cohort assignment. Recovery among Cohort 3 donors was established by two negative PCRs, clearance, or symptom resolution. The CDR3 contains 16 residues. CDR1 is DFQATT, CDR2 SNEGSKA, per germline (reference sequence). V was clipped by 3 bases and J by 4 bases, with 19 bases between them.

This TCR was sampled from a man aged 40-49 years who had recovered from COVID-19. This sequence joins TRBV20-1 and TRBJ1-5; tentatively, D is TRBD1 (5 bases). Sequences were obtained from PBMCs or T cells enriched from blood (not recorded which). The chain's CDR3 is CSASSGGTRQNQPQHF. The CDR3, as DNA: TGCAGTGCTAGTTCTGGAGGGACCCGGCAAAATCAGCCCCAGCATTTT.